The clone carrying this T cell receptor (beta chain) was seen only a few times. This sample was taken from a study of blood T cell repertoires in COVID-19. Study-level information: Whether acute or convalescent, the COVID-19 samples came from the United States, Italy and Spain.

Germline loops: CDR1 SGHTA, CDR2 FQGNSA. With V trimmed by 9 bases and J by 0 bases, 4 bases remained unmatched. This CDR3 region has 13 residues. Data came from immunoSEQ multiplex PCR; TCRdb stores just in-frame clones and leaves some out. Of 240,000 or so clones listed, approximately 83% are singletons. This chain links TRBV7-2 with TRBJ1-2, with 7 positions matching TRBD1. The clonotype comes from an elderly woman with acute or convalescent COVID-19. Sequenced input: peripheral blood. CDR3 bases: TGTGCCAGTAACAGGGGAGCTAACTATGGCTACACCTTC. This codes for CASNRGANYGYTF. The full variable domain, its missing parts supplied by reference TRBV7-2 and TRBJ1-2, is GAGVSQSPSNKVTEKGKDVELRCDPISGHTALYWYRQSLGQGLEFLIYFQGNSAPDKSGLPSDRFSAERTGGSVSTLTIQRTQQEDSAVYLCASNRGANYGYTFGSGTRLTVV.